Shown below are 22 T cell receptor beta chains from a single sample sequenced in a study of technical replicates of blood from a handful of donors (dated by TCRdb to 2016 to 2017). To prepare the library, the immunoSEQ multiplex PCR assay was applied. Entries here come from immuneACCESS through TCRdb and include only in-frame sequences with V and J called. Some clones fail to appear in such tables; in the studies checked, an unresolved V gene covers under half of the shortfall, and the cause of the remainder is unknown. Here the sample has some 90,000 clones; around 95% occur a single time. The ten largest clones represent about 0.37% of the sample. Sequencing was carried out using T cells isolated from PBMCs. Every receptor here comes from a human donor in good health.

This clone was counted a single time. The rearrangement joins TRBV30 to TRBJ2-3; D perhaps matches TRBD2 (6 bases). The germline V gene has CDR1 GTSNPN and CDR2 SVGIG (reference sequence). This CDR3 region has 13 residues. Trimming cost V 0 bases and J 8 bases, with 12 bases left between them. CDR3 coding DNA: TGTGCCTGGAGTGTACGGGAACTAGCTACGCAGTATTTT. This translates into CAWSVRELATQYF.

The genes are TRBV30 and TRBJ1-1, with D unresolved. Germline loops: CDR1 GTSNPN, CDR2 SVGIG (reference sequence). CDR3 length: 12 residues. Trimming stripped 5 bases from V and 7 bases from J, with 14 bases between. CDR3 sequence reads: CAWARDWVEAFF. In nucleotides, the CDR3 is TGTGCCTGGGCTAGAGATTGGGTTGAAGCTTTCTTT.

This chain joins TRBV6-6 and TRBJ2-7, with D tentatively TRBD2 (5 bases). The CDR3 runs to 12 residues. Germline-derived CDR1 and CDR2 are MNHNY and SVGAGI (reference sequence). V lost 6 bases and J 0 bases, leaving 6 bases between the germline ends. The CDR3 loop is CASSTSSYEQYF. CDR3 sequence (DNA): TGTGCCAGCAGCACTAGCTCCTACGAGCAGTACTTC.

CDR3 residues: CASSFTFGRANTEAFF. The CDR3 DNA is TGTGCCAGCAGCTTCACCTTCGGGAGGGCGAACACTGAAGCTTTCTTT. This chain joins TRBV7-9 and TRBJ1-1; D call uncertain. The CDR3 spans 16 residues. Between the trimmed V and J ends, which lost 3 bases and 1 base, there was a span of 15 bases. The germline V gene encodes CDR1 SEHNR and CDR2 FQNEAQ (reference sequence).

The chain employs TRBV10-3 and TRBJ2-3, with D unresolved. V lost 3 bases and J 6 bases, leaving 10 bases between the germline ends. CDR1 and CDR2 from the germline V gene are ENHRY and SYGVKD. The CDR3 has 13 amino acids. The DNA for the CDR3 is TGTGCCATCAGTGATGGCGGCAAGGATACGCAGTATTTT. This codes for CAISDGGKDTQYF.

V gene TRBV2 combines with J gene TRBJ2-3; a weak D match, TRBD1 (5 bases). The germline gives CDR1 SNHLY, CDR2 FYNNEI. The CDR3 has 15 amino acids. V lost 3 bases and J 2 bases, leaving 12 bases between the germline ends. CDR3 DNA: TGTGCCAGCAGTGAGTGGGGCCTGGTCACAGATACGCAGTATTTT. This codes for CASSEWGLVTDTQYF. The whole variable domain, remainder taken from reference TRBV2 and TRBJ2-3, is EPEVTQTPSHQVTQMGQEVILRCVPISNHLYFYWYRQILGQKVEFLVSFYNNEISEKSEIFDDQFSVERPDGSNFTLKIRSTKLEDSAMYFCASSEWGLVTDTQYFGPGTRLTVL.

CDR3 DNA sequence: TGTGCCAGCAGCTTAATCAGGACAGATACGCAGTATTTT. This translates into CASSLIRTDTQYF. The chain carries TRBV7-2 and TRBJ2-3; D remains unclear. CDR3 size: 13 residues. The ends were cut back, 2 bases at V and 3 bases at J, with 6 bases in the middle. Per the germline V gene, CDR1 is SGHTA and CDR2 is FQGNSA.

This chain connects TRBV5-1 to TRBJ2-7; 7 nucleotides agree with TRBD1. The V gene end was trimmed by 3 bases and the J gene end by 5 bases; junction bases not matched to a gene: 14. Germline loops: CDR1 SGHRS, CDR2 YFSETQ. The CDR3 totals 16 residues. This CDR3 is CASSWTLTGVEHEQYF. DNA for the CDR3: TGCGCCAGCAGCTGGACACTAACAGGGGTTGAACACGAGCAGTACTTC.

The chain combines TRBV6-1 with TRBJ1-2; the D is unclear. This CDR3 contains 14 residues. Looked up from germline, CDR1 is MNHNS and CDR2 is SASEGT. Trimming took off 8 bases at V and 4 bases at J, with 17 bases between the two ends. The CDR3 nucleotides read TGTGCCAGCCCGGGATTAGTAGAAGGCTATGGCTACACCTTC. Translating it yields CASPGLVEGYGYTF.

V gene TRBV23-1 combines with J gene TRBJ1-1; D is ambiguous. TRBV23-1 is designated an ORF whose function remains uncertain. The CDR3 runs to 13 residues. With 2 bases removed from V and 3 bases from J, the gap between germline ends came to 7 bases. CDR3 amino acids: CASSQPGDTEAFF. DNA of the CDR3: TGCGCCAGCAGTCAACCCGGGGACACTGAAGCTTTCTTT.

The chain employs TRBV4-1 and TRBJ2-5, with a tentative D call TRBD1 (6 bases). The CDR3 loop spans 14 amino acids. CDR1 MGHRA and CDR2 YSYEKL come from the germline V gene. Trimming took 0 bases from V and 3 from J, leaving 8 bases between them. The CDR3 here is CASSQDNREETQYF. In DNA form, the CDR3 reads TGCGCCAGCAGCCAAGATAACAGGGAAGAGACCCAGTACTTC.

The chain is built from TRBV7-9 and TRBJ1-2; TRBD1 matches at 9 bases. Germline lookup yields CDR1 SEHNR and CDR2 FQNEAQ (reference sequence). V dropped 2 bases and J dropped 6; count of bases not matched to a gene: 19. The CDR3 contains 19 residues. The CDR3 spells CASSLRGPGTGRSGDGYTF. CDR3 DNA sequence: TGTGCCAGCAGCTTAAGGGGCCCAGGGACAGGGAGGAGCGGGGATGGCTACACCTTC.

V is TRBV28 and J is TRBJ2-7; tentatively, D is TRBD2 (5 bases). The V end lost 1 base, the J end lost 4 bases, and 8 bases lay between the germline ends. Germline loops: CDR1 MDHEN, CDR2 SYDVKM. This CDR3 has 13 amino acids. The CDR3 loop is CASSLSPGYEQYF. The CDR3 DNA reads as TGTGCCAGCAGTTTATCCCCGGGATACGAGCAGTACTTC.

The CDR3 protein is CASSLHKEDYEQYF. CDR3 bases: TGTGCCAGCAGTCTTCACAAGGAGGACTACGAGCAGTACTTC. The rearrangement joins TRBV5-4 to TRBJ2-7; TRBD2 is a possible D gene (5 bases). This CDR3 has 14 residues. Germline CDR1 and CDR2: SGHNT and YYREEE (reference sequence). The V and J ends lost 5 bases and 3 bases respectively, with 15 bases between them.

This clone has just one count. V usage is TRBV28 and J usage is TRBJ2-7; TRBD2 might be the D (5 bases). Germline V CDR1 and CDR2: MDHEN, SYDVKM. The CDR3 runs to 15 residues. Deletions cut 6 bases from V and 6 bases from J, with 21 bases between. The CDR3 sequence: CASSRGRVMAVEQYF. The DNA of the CDR3 is TGTGCCAGCAGCCGGGGTCGGGTCATGGCGGTCGAGCAGTACTTC.

The chain has TRBV4-1 and TRBJ2-7, with 12 bases matching TRBD1. Germline V gene data show CDR1 as MGHRA and CDR2 as YSYEKL. The V segment lost 4 bases and the J segment 5 bases; nucleotides outside the gene matches: 12. The CDR3 consists of 17 residues. The CDR3: CASSPLVLRDRGHEQYF. CDR3 sequence (DNA): TGCGCCAGCAGCCCCCTCGTTTTACGGGACAGGGGGCACGAGCAGTACTTC.

The chain links TRBV9 to TRBJ2-1; D is uncertain. Germline V lookup: CDR1 SGDLS, CDR2 YYNGEE. V was cut by 0 bases and J by 1 base, with 11 bases left in between. The CDR3 is made up of 16 amino acids. In DNA, the CDR3 is TGTGCCAGCAGCGTAGAATCTGCTAGTTCCTACAATGAGCAGTTCTTC. It specifies CASSVESASSYNEQFF.

A few counts support this clone. The rearrangement uses TRBV19 and TRBJ1-1, with D possibly being TRBD1 (6 bases). The CDR3 loop spans 16 amino acids. Germline CDR1 reads LNHDA; CDR2 reads SQIVND (reference sequence). V dropped 3 bases and J dropped 0 bases, with 14 bases sitting between them. CDR3 protein: CASSIDRSSMNTEAFF. As DNA, the CDR3 is TGTGCCAGTAGTATTGACAGGTCCTCCATGAACACTGAAGCTTTCTTT.

This clone was seen more than once but under ten times. CDR3 residues: CASPSRLKIYEQYF. The CDR3 DNA is TGTGCCAGCCCCTCCAGATTAAAAATCTACGAGCAGTACTTC. The J gene is TRBJ2-7, the V gene TRBV6-1; D uncertain. The V gene lost 8 bases and the J gene lost 3 bases, with 17 bases spanning the gap. Germline loops: CDR1 MNHNS, CDR2 SASEGT. CDR3 length: 14 residues.

V gene TRBV6-1 combines with J gene TRBJ1-2; D ambiguous. CDR1 and CDR2 (germline): MNHNS, SASEGT. V lost 11 bases and J lost 4, with 23 bases in between. The CDR3 has 15 residues. CDR3 sequence reads: CAAVGGSVAGYGYTF. In DNA form, the CDR3 reads TGTGCCGCAGTAGGCGGCTCAGTTGCGGGCTATGGCTACACCTTC.

CDR3: CATSGDREIYEQYF. The CDR3 DNA is TGTGCCACCAGCGGGGACAGGGAGATCTACGAGCAGTACTTC. The chain is built from TRBV15 and TRBJ2-7, with 9 bases that match TRBD1. The CDR3 spans 14 residues. Trimming removed 5 bases from V and 3 bases from J; junction bases left unmatched: 5. The germline V gene encodes CDR1 LNHNV and CDR2 YYDKDF (reference sequence).

This chain links TRBV6-5 with TRBJ2-2; a weak D match, TRBD1 (6 bases). This CDR3 comprises 15 residues. Germline V CDR1 and CDR2: MNHEY, SVGAGI. V lost 4 bases and J lost 4, with 13 bases in between. This CDR3 is CASSWDIRGTGELFF. The CDR3 DNA sequence: TGTGCCAGCAGTTGGGACATCCGCGGCACCGGGGAGCTGTTTTTT.